One sample yielded the 10 T cell receptor beta chains listed below, sequenced in a study of blood T cell repertoires in COVID-19. TCRdb keeps only in-frame clones here, not all; method: immunoSEQ multiplex PCR. The sample lists 88,000 or so clones, 65% to 90% occurring once. Material: peripheral blood. These receptors originate from a man aged 55-75 years with acute or convalescent COVID-19.

This chain joins TRBV7-2 and TRBJ2-6; 7 nucleotides align to TRBD1. The CDR3 length is 16 residues. V lost 0 bases and J lost 4; bases outside the gene matches: 3. Germline V gene sequence: CDR1 SGHTA, CDR2 FQGNSA. This chain's CDR3 is CASSLAQGRGANVLTF. CDR3 coding DNA: TGTGCCAGCAGCTTAGCACAGGGGCGCGGGGCCAACGTCCTGACTTTC.

The chain uses TRBV24-1 and TRBJ2-3; 14 bases fit TRBD2. Trimming cost V 4 bases and J 5 bases; bases outside gene matches: 7. CDR3 length: 17 amino acids. From germline, CDR1 is KGHDR and CDR2 SFDVKD. The CDR3 region is CATSDPGLAGGGDTQYF. The CDR3 region has the DNA TGTGCCACCAGTGACCCTGGACTAGCGGGGGGAGGAGATACGCAGTATTTT.

The chain has TRBV9 and TRBJ2-7, with 9 bases that match TRBD2. J gave up 2 bases and V 3 bases, and 6 bases lay outside the gene matches. This CDR3 comprises 15 residues. Per germline, CDR1 SGDLS and CDR2 YYNGEE. The CDR3 DNA reads TGTGCCAGCAGCGCGAGACTAGCGGCCCCCTACGAGCAGTACTTC. This encodes CASSARLAAPYEQYF.

The chain uses TRBV7-9 and TRBJ2-7; 8 bases agree with TRBD1. Germline CDR1 is SEHNR and CDR2 is FQNEAQ (reference sequence). Unmatched junction bases numbered 8, after V lost 7 bases and J lost 3 bases. The CDR3 consists of 14 residues. The CDR3, as DNA: TGTGCCAGCACCCACCAGGACAGGGACTACGAGCAGTACTTC. Its protein product is CASTHQDRDYEQYF.

This clone came up a few times. J is TRBJ2-3 and V is TRBV7-2; D is perhaps TRBD2 (6 bases). The CDR3 is 17 amino acids. Germline V gene data show CDR1 as SGHTA and CDR2 as FQGNSA. Trimming took off 5 bases at V and 2 bases at J, with 20 bases between the two ends. CDR3 loop: CASSLPGWGTDTDTQYF. CDR3 coding DNA: TGTGCCAGCAGCCTACCCGGGTGGGGGACTGACACAGATACGCAGTATTTT.

The gene calls are TRBV5-1 and TRBJ2-3; 8 positions match TRBD1. Germline V gene data show CDR1 as SGHRS and CDR2 as YFSETQ. The CDR3 consists of 14 residues. Trimming cost V 1 base and J 4 bases; bases outside gene matches: 2. As DNA, the CDR3 is TGCGCCAGCAGCTTGTCACAGGGGGCAGATACGCAGTATTTT. This encodes CASSLSQGADTQYF.

This clone was recorded once. This chain links TRBV7-8 with TRBJ2-1, with 7 nucleotides matching TRBD1. V shed 5 bases and J 14 bases; nucleotides not matched to a gene: 18. From germline, CDR1 is SGHVS and CDR2 FQNEAQ. There are 15 residues in the CDR3. For the CDR3, the DNA is TGTGCCAGCAGCCAGGGGCACAGGGGCGGGTTGACGGAGTTCTTC. Translating gives CASSQGHRGGLTEFF.

This chain joins TRBV5-4 and TRBJ2-2; TRBD2 matches 10 bases. The junction had 6 bases not matched to a gene; V was cut back by 4 bases and J by 0 bases. This CDR3 is 17 amino acids long. Germline V gives CDR1 SGHNT, CDR2 YYREEE (reference sequence). The CDR3 DNA reads TGTGCCAGCAGCCTCGGACTAGCGGAAGCGAACACCGGGGAGCTGTTTTTT. Translating it yields CASSLGLAEANTGELFF.

The rearrangement links TRBV24-1 to TRBJ2-3; 8 bases are shared with TRBD1. This CDR3 has 13 residues. CDR1 and CDR2 from the germline V gene are KGHDR and SFDVKD. V lost 9 bases and J lost 4; bases outside the gene matches: 5. CDR3 loop: CATGTGPPDTQYF. CDR3 nucleotide sequence: TGTGCCACCGGGACAGGCCCCCCAGATACGCAGTATTTT.

This chain's CDR3 is CASIGGDRGSQQPQHF. CDR3 bases: TGTGCCAGCATTGGCGGGGACAGGGGGTCCCAGCAGCCCCAGCATTTT. The chain has TRBV6-6 and TRBJ1-5; TRBD1 matches 11 bases. The CDR3 consists of 16 residues. The junction had 12 bases not matched to a gene; V was cut back by 7 bases and J by 7 bases. Germline CDR1 reads MNHNY; CDR2 reads SVGAGI (reference sequence).